Listed here are 32 T cell receptor beta chains from one sample, sequenced in a study of blood T cell repertoires in COVID-19. The protocol was immunoSEQ multiplex PCR, while the TCRdb copy is restricted to in-frame clones and leaves out a portion. The sample yields more than 90,000 clones, over 75% seen once. The sample consisted of peripheral blood. Source of these receptors: a human donor in a cohort sampled during active COVID-19.

J is TRBJ1-2 and V is TRBV27, with D perhaps matching TRBD1 (6 bases). V shed 5 bases and J shed 5 bases, with 15 bases lying between them. The CDR3 contains 14 residues. Germline V gene data show CDR1 as MNHEY and CDR2 as SMNVEV (reference sequence). The CDR3: CASSPEYRDYGYTF. The CDR3, as DNA: TGTGCCAGCAGTCCAGAATACAGGGATTATGGCTACACCTTC.

This clone has a handful of counts. J is TRBJ2-1 and V is TRBV7-3; a weak D match, TRBD1 (5 bases). The V and J ends lost 4 bases and 9 bases respectively, with 10 bases between them. This CDR3 is 12 amino acids long. Germline V gives CDR1 SGHTA, CDR2 FQGTGA. CDR3 nucleotides: TGTGCCAGCAGCTCCCCAAGGGGTGAGCAGTTCTTC. This gives the protein CASSSPRGEQFF.

The J gene is TRBJ2-7, the V gene TRBV6-5; 7 bases fit TRBD1. The CDR3 totals 14 residues. The V and J ends lost 3 bases and 4 bases, in that order; junction bases with no gene match: 6. CDR1 MNHEY and CDR2 SVGAGI come from the germline V gene. The CDR3 loop reads CASSYRTGKYEQYF. The CDR3 DNA follows: TGTGCCAGCAGTTATAGGACAGGAAAATACGAGCAGTACTTC.

J is TRBJ2-3 and V is TRBV11-3, with 8 bases that match TRBD2. The CDR3 runs to 16 residues. The J segment lost 5 bases and the V segment lost 4 bases, leaving 11 bases of the junction unmatched. Germline lookup yields CDR1 SGHNT and CDR2 YENEEA. CDR3 protein: CASSSRLSGSLDTQYF. The CDR3 DNA sequence: TGTGCCAGCAGCTCCCGACTGAGCGGGAGCTTAGATACGCAGTATTTT.

The rearrangement links TRBV5-1 to TRBJ2-6, with a possible D match to TRBD1 (5 bases). Germline CDR1 reads SGHRS; CDR2 reads YFSETQ. The CDR3 extends over 15 amino acids. V was cut by 2 bases and J by 0 bases, with 6 bases left in between. CDR3 bases: TGCGCCAGCAGCTTACAGGACTCTGGGGCCAACGTCCTGACTTTC. It codes for CASSLQDSGANVLTF.

This clone was detected only once. The chain is built from TRBV7-2 and TRBJ2-1; TRBD1 aligns across 7 bases. From germline, CDR1 is SGHTA and CDR2 FQGNSA. The V and J ends lost 5 bases and 9 bases, in that order; junction bases with no gene match: 13. The CDR3 has 15 amino acids. DNA of the CDR3: TGTGCCAGCAGCCCATTGGGACAGTCCTTTGTTGAGCAGTTCTTC. It yields the protein CASSPLGQSFVEQFF.

The sample holds a few counts of this clone. The CDR3 reads CASSITASSYNSPLHF. The CDR3, as DNA: TGTGCCAGTAGTATTACAGCCAGCTCCTATAATTCACCCCTCCACTTT. The J gene is TRBJ1-6, the V gene TRBV19, with D hard to call. The CDR3 consists of 16 residues. Germline V gene lookup returns CDR1 LNHDA and CDR2 SQIVND (reference sequence). V dropped 3 bases and J dropped 0 bases, with 9 bases sitting between them. Full variable domain (remainder filled in from reference TRBV19 and TRBJ1-6): DGGITQSPKYLFRKEGQNVTLSCEQNLNHDAMYWYRQDPGQGLRLIYYSQIVNDFQKGDIAEGYSVSREKKESFPLTVTSAQKNPTAFYLCASSITASSYNSPLHFGNGTRLTVT.

The chain uses TRBV15 and TRBJ1-1; 8 bases fit TRBD1. V lost 4 bases, J lost 4 bases, and 8 bases stayed unmatched. Germline CDR1 is LNHNV and CDR2 is YYDKDF (reference sequence). The CDR3 length is 15 residues. The CDR3 DNA reads as TGTGCCACCAGCACGGACAGGGTAATGAGCACTGAAGCTTTCTTT. The encoded protein is CATSTDRVMSTEAFF.

DNA for the CDR3: TGCGCCAGCAGCCAAGAGTTGTATTTTTCCTACAATGAGCAGTTCTTC. This encodes CASSQELYFSYNEQFF. The V call is TRBV4-3, the J call TRBJ2-1; D ambiguous. The germline V and J ends were trimmed by 0 bases and 1 base, with 10 bases remaining between them. This CDR3 comprises 16 residues. Germline values: CDR1 LGHNA, CDR2 YSLEER.

Worth noting for this clone: The identical CDR3 is also encoded by other nucleotide sequences in the sample. CDR3 nucleotide sequence: TGTGCCAGCAGCCTTGACAGGGGGCTGACAGATACGCAGTATTTT. As protein: CASSLDRGLTDTQYF. V is TRBV7-2 and J is TRBJ2-3, with 10 bases that match TRBD1. With 5 bases clipped from V and 3 bases from J, the junction kept 5 bases outside the gene matches. The CDR3 totals 15 residues. In germline, CDR1 is SGHTA, CDR2 FQGNSA.

This sequence joins TRBV6-2 or TRBV6-3 and TRBJ2-3; possible D gene TRBD2, 5 bases. With 0 bases removed from V and 1 base from J, the gap between germline ends came to 11 bases. Germline CDR1 and CDR2: MNHEY and SVGEGT. The CDR3 spans 16 residues. CDR3 sequence: CASSYSIVGGTDTQYF. For the CDR3, the DNA is TGTGCCAGCAGTTACTCGATAGTGGGAGGCACAGATACGCAGTATTTT.

The rearrangement joins TRBV12-3 or TRBV12-4 to TRBJ2-1; D gene uncertain. The CDR3 runs to 12 residues. The germline V and J ends were trimmed by 2 bases and 8 bases, with 7 bases remaining between them. The CDR3 region has the DNA TGTGCCAGCAGTTTACGTGTAGATGAGCAGTTCTTC. Protein product: CASSLRVDEQFF.

The genes are TRBV6-2 or TRBV6-3 and TRBJ1-2, with 7 bases aligning to TRBD1. The germline CDR1 and CDR2 sequences are MNHEY and SVGEGT. Trimming cost V 6 bases and J 4 bases; bases outside gene matches: 11. CDR3 length: 15 amino acids. CDR3 loop: CASSRTGTAAYGYTF. In nucleotides, the CDR3 is TGTGCCAGCAGCCGAACCGGGACAGCAGCCTATGGCTACACCTTC.

The genes are TRBV28 and TRBJ1-5; 7 bases align to TRBD1. The CDR3 runs 13 residues. The germline V gene encodes CDR1 MDHEN and CDR2 SYDVKM. V lost 6 bases and J lost 4; bases outside the gene matches: 3. The CDR3 region is CASRGQRNQPQHF. In nucleotides, the CDR3 is TGTGCCAGCAGGGGACAGCGGAATCAGCCCCAGCATTTT.

Only a few counts were recorded for this clone. The chain has TRBV29-1 and TRBJ2-4; D is possibly TRBD2 (5 bases). This CDR3 is 15 amino acids long. The V end was cut by 4 bases, the J end by 0 bases, with 13 bases between. Germline values: CDR1 SQVTM, CDR2 ANQGSEA. The CDR3 spells CSVGNPGLAKNIQYF. As DNA, the CDR3 is TGCAGCGTTGGGAACCCAGGACTAGCCAAAAACATTCAGTACTTC.

The chain recombines TRBV5-1 with TRBJ1-4, with D possibly matching TRBD1 (6 bases). V lost 0 bases and J lost 8, with 11 bases in between. Germline V CDR1 and CDR2: SGHRS, YFSETQ. The CDR3 runs to 14 residues. CDR3 amino acids: CASSLGRGGEKLFF. CDR3 sequence (DNA): TGCGCCAGCAGCTTGGGCAGGGGAGGGGAAAAACTGTTTTTT.

The chain has TRBV2 and TRBJ2-3, with D possibly being TRBD1 (5 bases). Trimming took off 7 bases at V and 4 bases at J, with 12 bases between the two ends. Germline V gives CDR1 SNHLY, CDR2 FYNNEI. The CDR3 totals 13 residues. DNA of the CDR3: TGTGCCAGCAATCTAGGGGTTGCAGATACGCAGTATTTT. Translated, it gives CASNLGVADTQYF.

The chain recombines TRBV6-6 with TRBJ2-3, with 9 bases lining up with TRBD1. The junction had 14 bases not matched to a gene; V was cut back by 7 bases and J by 6 bases. Germline-derived CDR1 and CDR2 are MNHNY and SVGAGI (reference sequence). CDR3 length equals 16 residues. The CDR3 sequence: CASKTTGGPRGDTQYF. The CDR3 DNA reads TGTGCCAGCAAGACCACAGGGGGCCCTAGGGGCGATACGCAGTATTTT.

CDR3 DNA: TGTGCCAGCGCCCAGGGGGTATCTGGAAACACCATATATTTT. This codes for CASAQGVSGNTIYF. The chain is built from TRBV9 and TRBJ1-3, with 7 bases aligning to TRBD1. V lost 7 bases, J lost 1 base, and 5 bases stayed unmatched. Per the germline V gene, CDR1 is SGDLS and CDR2 is YYNGEE. This CDR3 has 14 amino acids.

This rearrangement joins TRBV19 to TRBJ1-2; the match to TRBD1 covers 9 bases. Trimming took 5 bases from V and 2 from J; bases not matched to a gene: 6. CDR1 is LNHDA and CDR2 is SQIVND in the germline V gene (reference sequence). This CDR3 has 15 residues. CDR3 loop: CASSSPGQGNYGYTF. The CDR3 bases are TGTGCCAGTAGTTCCCCGGGACAGGGAAACTATGGCTACACCTTC.

The rearrangement links TRBV27 to TRBJ1-2, with TRBD1 matching 11 bases. The CDR3 loop spans 13 amino acids. The trim removed 5 bases at V and 8 bases at J, leaving 4 bases unmatched. Germline CDR1 and CDR2: MNHEY and SMNVEV (reference sequence). The CDR3: CASSPGQGGGYTF. In nucleotides, the CDR3 is TGTGCCAGCAGTCCGGGACAGGGGGGGGGCTACACCTTC.

The rearrangement links TRBV19 to TRBJ1-2, with a weak D call TRBD1 (5 bases). Deletions cut 7 bases from V and 4 bases from J, with 19 bases between. This CDR3 is built from 15 residues. Germline CDR1 LNHDA, CDR2 SQIVND (reference sequence). The chain's CDR3 is CASTSLAGGSYGYTF. In DNA, the CDR3 is TGTGCCAGTACCTCCCTTGCGGGGGGAAGCTATGGCTACACCTTC.

The V call is TRBV5-8, the J call TRBJ2-4; D possibly corresponds to TRBD2 (5 bases). CDR1 is SGHTS, CDR2 YDEGEE, per germline. V dropped 7 bases and J dropped 8 bases, with 19 bases sitting between them. The CDR3 extends over 14 amino acids. The CDR3 loop reads CASGPSRAGDIQYF. DNA of the CDR3: TGTGCCAGCGGGCCCTCCAGAGCCGGGGACATTCAGTACTTC.

This chain connects TRBV6-2 or TRBV6-3 to TRBJ1-1, with unresolved D. Germline CDR1 and CDR2: MNHEY and SVGEGT. This CDR3 contains 11 residues. Trimming took 4 bases from V and 8 from J, leaving 8 bases between them. The CDR3: CASSSTLEAFF. The CDR3 bases are TGTGCCAGCAGTTCAACTCTAGAAGCTTTCTTT.

This sequence joins TRBV5-3 and TRBJ2-5, with 7 bases fitting TRBD2. TRBV5-3 carries the ORF label, with uncertain function. The CDR3 has 15 residues. The J segment lost 1 base and the V segment lost 3 bases, leaving 6 bases of the junction unmatched. CDR3 DNA sequence: TGTGCCAGAAGCTCAGCTAGCGGACCCCAAGAGACCCAGTACTTC. Protein product: CARSSASGPQETQYF.

This clone was found a few times. The chain uses TRBV7-3 and TRBJ2-1; 15 bases agree with TRBD2. The CDR3 runs to 17 residues. CDR1 and CDR2 from the germline V gene are SGHTA and FQGTGA. The J segment lost 1 base and the V segment lost 5 bases, leaving 3 bases of the junction unmatched. The CDR3 is CASSAGLAGGSYNEQFF. The DNA of the CDR3 is TGTGCCAGCAGCGCGGGACTAGCGGGGGGATCCTACAATGAGCAGTTCTTC.

This chain joins TRBV30 and TRBJ1-2; a possible D gene is TRBD1 (6 bases). Germline CDR1 reads GTSNPN; CDR2 reads SVGIG (reference sequence). Between the trimmed V and J ends, which lost 5 bases and 4 bases, there was a span of 20 bases. This CDR3 is 15 amino acids long. The DNA of the CDR3 is TGTGCCTGGGTATCTACAGGGAGAGGGGTCTATGGCTACACCTTC. This encodes CAWVSTGRGVYGYTF. The entire variable domain, with the rest obtained from reference TRBV30 and TRBJ1-2, is as follows: SQTIHQWPATLVQPVGSPLSLECTVEGTSNPNLYWYRQAAGRGLQLLFYSVGIGQISSEVPQNLSASRPQDRQFILSSKKLLLSDSGFYLCAWVSTGRGVYGYTFGSGTRLTVV.

This clone has more than one count but fewer than ten. V gene TRBV9 combines with J gene TRBJ2-4; maybe TRBD2 (5 bases). V was shortened by 3 bases and J by 6 bases, with 10 bases between the two germline ends. Germline V gene data show CDR1 as SGDLS and CDR2 as YYNGEE. The CDR3 loop spans 13 amino acids. This CDR3 reads CASSAGLGNIQYF. CDR3 DNA sequence: TGTGCCAGCAGCGCCGGACTGGGAAACATTCAGTACTTC.

The gene calls are TRBV28 and TRBJ1-1; D call uncertain. Germline CDR1 MDHEN, CDR2 SYDVKM. The CDR3 runs 14 residues. Trimming removed 7 bases from V and 4 bases from J, with 16 bases in between. CDR3 nucleotides: TGTGCCAGCAACCCTAAAGGGAGCGGCACTGAAGCTTTCTTT. The encoded protein is CASNPKGSGTEAFF.

This rearrangement joins TRBV6-5 to TRBJ2-4; a weak D match, TRBD1 (5 bases). V lost 0 bases to trimming and J lost 9 bases, with 15 bases between them. The V gene's germline CDR1 is MNHEY and CDR2 SVGAGI. This CDR3 spans 15 amino acids. CDR3 in DNA: TGTGCCAGCAGTTACTCTGGGCAGGGTTGGACCATTCAGTACTTC. It translates to CASSYSGQGWTIQYF.

V usage is TRBV5-1 and J usage is TRBJ1-1; TRBD1 is a possible D gene (6 bases). The length of the CDR3 is 14 residues. V gave up 7 bases and J gave up 1 base, with 14 bases separating them. Per germline, CDR1 SGHRS and CDR2 YFSETQ. For the CDR3, the DNA is TGCGCCAGCTCCCAGGACAGACCGAACACTGAAGCTTTCTTT. Its protein is CASSQDRPNTEAFF.

The chain recombines TRBV7-9 with TRBJ2-7; 11 bases map to TRBD2. Germline loops: CDR1 SEHNR, CDR2 FQNEAQ (reference sequence). Trimming took 7 bases from V and 5 from J; bases not matched to a gene: 7. The CDR3 runs 14 residues. The CDR3 DNA reads as TGTGCCAGCACCCCAGGACTAGCGGGTAACGAGCAGTACTTC. It yields the protein CASTPGLAGNEQYF. Drawing the rest from reference TRBV7-9 and TRBJ2-7, the complete variable domain is DTGVSQNPRHKITKRGQNVTFRCDPISEHNRLYWYRQTLGQGPEFLTYFQNEAQLEKSRLLSDRFSAERPKGSFSTLEIQRTEQGDSAMYLCASTPGLAGNEQYFGPGTRLTVT.